This T cell receptor beta chain was captured by sequencing in a study of CD8+CD57+ T cells in acquired aplastic anemia. Looking at the study overall: When averaged, DNA from sorted CD4+ and CD8+ cells came to about 2.9 ug. Study-wide findings and caveats: Patients were compared with controls for CD8+ Simpson's diversity, and no significant difference emerged. Patients and controls had in common 25 to 30 CD8+ CDR3 sequences.

From germline, CDR1 is SGHTA and CDR2 FQGTGA. The CDR3 extends over 14 amino acids. V lost 5 bases to trimming and J lost 5 bases, with 15 bases between them. In regard to this clonotype: Its antigen is not identified.

The template for TCR beta VDJ and CDR3 sequence profiling was genomic DNA. TCRdb used MiXCR to reprocess the reads, holding one entry per CDR3 protein. The sample has some 280,000 distinct CDR3 sequences, 55% to 65% seen once. The chain is built from TRBV7-3 and TRBJ1-1; weak D call: TRBD1 (5 bases). The receptor's source is a human donor with severe aplastic anemia or a healthy control (not recorded which). The specimen sequenced was sorted CD4+, CD8+, or CD8+CD57+ T cells (not recorded which) from PBMCs. The CDR3 here is CASSVQGQATEAFF. The CDR3 bases are TGTGCCAGCAGCGTTCAGGGTCAAGCAACTGAAGCTTTCTTT.